The T cell receptor (beta chain) described here comes from a study of T cells in Graves' hyperthyroidism and ophthalmopathy. TCR beta CDR3 regions were amplified from RNA. First-round RT-PCR targeting the TCR CDR3 was performed with the HTBI primer set. TCRdb reprocessed the multiplex PCR reads via MiXCR and lists one record per CDR3 protein. Here the sample spans approximately 600,000 distinct CDR3 sequences, 13% to 15% being singletons. In this sample, this clonotype turned up many times. Its antigen remains unknown. PBMCs came from about 10 ml fresh peripheral blood. Notes on the study in general: In blood, most of the thyroid clonotypes expanded above 0.001 were also present.

CDR1 is SGHKS and CDR2 is YYEKEE in the germline V gene (reference sequence). V shed 0 bases and J shed 6 bases, with 10 bases lying between them. This CDR3 region has 14 residues. The origin of this receptor is a woman younger than 30 with Graves' ophthalmopathy. V usage is TRBV5-5 and J usage is TRBJ2-4; no clear D gene. The sequenced material came from blood. CDR3 protein: CASSLAVVTNIQYF. DNA for the CDR3: TGTGCCAGCAGCTTGGCAGTGGTTACAAACATTCAGTACTTC. The full variable domain, in which reference TRBV5-5 and TRBJ2-4 provide the parts outside the CDR3, is DAGVTQSPTHLIKTRGQQVTLRCSPISGHKSVSWYQQVLGQGPQFIFQYYEKEERGRGNFPDRFSARQFPNYSSELNVNALLLGDSALYLCASSLAVVTNIQYFGAGTRLSVL.